This TCR beta chain was recorded in a study of blood T cell repertoires in COVID-19. As handled by the study authors: Researchers report that nucleated cell counts were estimated from reference gene primer amplification. Generated by immunoSEQ multiplex PCR, the TCRdb table keeps only in-frame clones and is missing some. Clonal size and the V and J genes are those of that table, whereas D and trimming came from the DNA. Among some 110,000 clones listed, approximately 80% were seen once. Germline V gives CDR1 LNHDA, CDR2 SQIVND (reference sequence). V trimming: 3 bases; J trimming: 4 bases; junction bases outside the gene matches: 11. The CDR3 totals 16 residues.

This clonotype originated in a man aged 70 or older with acute or convalescent COVID-19. The sequenced sample was peripheral blood. The chain is built from TRBV19 and TRBJ1-1; TRBD1 matches 7 bases. The CDR3 DNA sequence: TGTGCCAGTAGTATTCTCAGGGGGACTGTGGCCACTGAAGCTTTCTTT. Residues: CASSILRGTVATEAFF. The full variable domain, with the rest looked up from reference TRBV19 and TRBJ1-1, is DGGITQSPKYLFRKEGQNVTLSCEQNLNHDAMYWYRQDPGQGLRLIYYSQIVNDFQKGDIAEGYSVSREKKESFPLTVTSAQKNPTAFYLCASSILRGTVATEAFFGQGTRLTVV.